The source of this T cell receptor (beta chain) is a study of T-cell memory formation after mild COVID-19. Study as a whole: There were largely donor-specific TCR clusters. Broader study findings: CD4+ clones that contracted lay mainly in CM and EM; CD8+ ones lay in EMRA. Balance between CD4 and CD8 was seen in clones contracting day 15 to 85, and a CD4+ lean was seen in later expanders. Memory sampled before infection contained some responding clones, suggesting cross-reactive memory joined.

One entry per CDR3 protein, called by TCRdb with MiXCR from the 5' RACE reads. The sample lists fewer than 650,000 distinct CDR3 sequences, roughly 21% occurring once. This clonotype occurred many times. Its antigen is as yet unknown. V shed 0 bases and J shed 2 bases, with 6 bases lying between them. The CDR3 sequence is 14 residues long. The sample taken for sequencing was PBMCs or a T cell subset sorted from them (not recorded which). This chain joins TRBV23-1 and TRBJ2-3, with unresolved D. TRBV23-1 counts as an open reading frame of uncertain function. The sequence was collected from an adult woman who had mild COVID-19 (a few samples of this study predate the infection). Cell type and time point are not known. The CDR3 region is CASSQSTSTDTQYF. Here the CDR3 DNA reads TGCGCCAGCAGTCAATCCACCTCCACAGATACGCAGTATTTT.